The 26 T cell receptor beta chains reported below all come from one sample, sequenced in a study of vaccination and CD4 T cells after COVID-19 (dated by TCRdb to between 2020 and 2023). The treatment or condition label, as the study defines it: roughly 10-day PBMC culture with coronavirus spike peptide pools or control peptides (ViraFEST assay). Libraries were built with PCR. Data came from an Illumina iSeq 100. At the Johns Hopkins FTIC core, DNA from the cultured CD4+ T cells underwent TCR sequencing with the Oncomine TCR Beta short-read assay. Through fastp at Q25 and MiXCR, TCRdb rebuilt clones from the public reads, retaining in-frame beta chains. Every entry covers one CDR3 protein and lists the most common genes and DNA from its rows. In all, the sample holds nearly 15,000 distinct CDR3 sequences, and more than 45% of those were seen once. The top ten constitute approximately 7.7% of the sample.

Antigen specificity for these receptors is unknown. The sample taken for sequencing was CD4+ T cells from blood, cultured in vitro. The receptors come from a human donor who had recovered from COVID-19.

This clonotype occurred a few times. CDR3 amino acids: CATSANPRGNEQFF. In nucleotides, the CDR3 is TGTGCCACCAGTGCAAATCCCAGGGGGAATGAGCAGTTCTTC. The chain combines TRBV24-1 with TRBJ2-1, with 7 bases that match TRBD1. In germline, CDR1 is KGHDR, CDR2 SFDVKD. Losses at the gene ends were 5 bases for V and 7 bases for J; bases not matched to a gene: 7. The CDR3 runs 14 residues.

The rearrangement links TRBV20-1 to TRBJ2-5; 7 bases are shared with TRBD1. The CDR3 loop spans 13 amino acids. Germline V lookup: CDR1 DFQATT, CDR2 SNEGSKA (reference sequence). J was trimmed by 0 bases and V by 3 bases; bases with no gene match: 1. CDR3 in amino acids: CSARGTDQETQYF. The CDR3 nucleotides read TGCAGTGCTAGGGGGACAGACCAAGAGACCCAGTACTTC.

The DNA of the CDR3 is TGTGCCAGTAGTTTACAGGGGTACGGAAACACCATATATTTT. Its translation is CASSLQGYGNTIYF. The genes are TRBV19 and TRBJ1-3; TRBD1 agrees at 7 bases. Looked up from germline, CDR1 is LNHDA and CDR2 is SQIVND (reference sequence). The CDR3 is made up of 14 amino acids. After removal of 5 bases from V and 4 bases from J, the junction contained 5 bases not matched to a gene.

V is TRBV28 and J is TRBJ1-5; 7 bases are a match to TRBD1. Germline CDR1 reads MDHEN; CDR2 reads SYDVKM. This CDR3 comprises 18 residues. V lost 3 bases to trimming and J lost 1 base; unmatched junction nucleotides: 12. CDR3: CASSFWQGVGGSNQPQHF. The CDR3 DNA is TGTGCCAGCAGTTTTTGGCAGGGGGTTGGTGGAAGCAATCAGCCCCAGCATTTT.

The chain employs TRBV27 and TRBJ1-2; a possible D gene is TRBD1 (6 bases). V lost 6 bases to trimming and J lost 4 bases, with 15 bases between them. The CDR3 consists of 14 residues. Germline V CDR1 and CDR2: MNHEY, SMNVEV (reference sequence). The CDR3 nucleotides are TGTGCCAGCAGAGGCCAGGGGTTTGGCTATGGCTACACCTTC. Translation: CASRGQGFGYGYTF.

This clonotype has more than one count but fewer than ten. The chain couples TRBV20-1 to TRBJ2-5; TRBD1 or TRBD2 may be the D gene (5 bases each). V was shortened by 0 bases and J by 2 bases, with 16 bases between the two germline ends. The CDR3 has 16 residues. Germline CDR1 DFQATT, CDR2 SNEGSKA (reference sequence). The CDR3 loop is CSARDPWRGAQETQYF. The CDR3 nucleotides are TGCAGTGCTAGAGATCCTTGGCGAGGGGCACAAGAGACCCAGTACTTC.

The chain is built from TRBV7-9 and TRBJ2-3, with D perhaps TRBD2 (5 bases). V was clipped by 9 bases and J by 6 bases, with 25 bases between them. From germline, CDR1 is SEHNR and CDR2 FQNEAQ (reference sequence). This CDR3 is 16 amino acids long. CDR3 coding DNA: TGTGCCAGTAATAACGGCGGGTCGGCGGCAAGGGATACGCAGTATTTT. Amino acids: CASNNGGSAARDTQYF.

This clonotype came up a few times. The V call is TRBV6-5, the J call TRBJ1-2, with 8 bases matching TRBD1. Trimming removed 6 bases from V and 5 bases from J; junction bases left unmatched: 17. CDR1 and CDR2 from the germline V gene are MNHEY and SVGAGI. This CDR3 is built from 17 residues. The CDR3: CASSYLLVGTGDYGYTF. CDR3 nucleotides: TGTGCCAGCAGCTACCTCCTCGTTGGGACAGGTGATTATGGCTACACCTTC.

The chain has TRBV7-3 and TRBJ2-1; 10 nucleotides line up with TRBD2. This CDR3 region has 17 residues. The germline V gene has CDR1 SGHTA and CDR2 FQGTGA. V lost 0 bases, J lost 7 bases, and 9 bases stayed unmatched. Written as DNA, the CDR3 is TGTGCCAGCAGCTTAACTGGTCTAGCGGGAGTTATTAATGAGCAGTTCTTC. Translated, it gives CASSLTGLAGVINEQFF. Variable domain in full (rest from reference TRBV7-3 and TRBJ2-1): GAGVSQTPSNKVTEKGKYVELRCDPISGHTALYWYRQSLGQGPEFLIYFQGTGAADDSGLPNDRFFAVRPEGSVSTLKIQRTERGDSAVYLCASSLTGLAGVINEQFFGPGTRLTVL.

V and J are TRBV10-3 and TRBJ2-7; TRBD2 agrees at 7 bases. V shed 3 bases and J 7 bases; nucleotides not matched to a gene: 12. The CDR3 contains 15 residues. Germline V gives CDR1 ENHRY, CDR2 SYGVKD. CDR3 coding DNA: TGTGCCATCAGTGACCTAGCGGCCACATCTCGGGAGCAGTACTTC. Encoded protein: CAISDLAATSREQYF.

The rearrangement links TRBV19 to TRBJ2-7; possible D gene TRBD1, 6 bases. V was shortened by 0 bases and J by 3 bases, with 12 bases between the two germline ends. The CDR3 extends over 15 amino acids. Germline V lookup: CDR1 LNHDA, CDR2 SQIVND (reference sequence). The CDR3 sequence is CASSIDHRDGYEQYF. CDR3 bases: TGTGCCAGTAGTATAGATCACAGGGACGGCTACGAGCAGTACTTC.

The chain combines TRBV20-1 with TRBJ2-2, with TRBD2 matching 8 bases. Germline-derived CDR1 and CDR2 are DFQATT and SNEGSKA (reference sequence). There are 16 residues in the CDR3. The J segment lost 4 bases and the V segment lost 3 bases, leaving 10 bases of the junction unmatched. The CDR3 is CSARKSGSTGTGELFF. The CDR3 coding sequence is TGCAGTGCTAGGAAGAGCGGGAGCACAGGCACCGGGGAGCTGTTTTTT.

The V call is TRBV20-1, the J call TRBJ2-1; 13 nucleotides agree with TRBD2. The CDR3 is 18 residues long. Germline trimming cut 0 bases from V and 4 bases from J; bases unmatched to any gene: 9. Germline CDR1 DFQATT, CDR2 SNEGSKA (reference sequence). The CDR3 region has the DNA TGCAGTGCTAGAGACCTCGAACGGACTAGCGGGAGTTACAATGAGCAGTTCTTC. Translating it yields CSARDLERTSGSYNEQFF.

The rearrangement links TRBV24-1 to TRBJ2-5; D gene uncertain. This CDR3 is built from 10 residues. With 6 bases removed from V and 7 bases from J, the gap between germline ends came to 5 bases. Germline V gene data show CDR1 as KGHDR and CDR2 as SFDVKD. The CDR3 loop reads CATSRGTQYF. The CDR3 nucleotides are TGTGCCACCAGTCGTGGGACCCAGTACTTC.

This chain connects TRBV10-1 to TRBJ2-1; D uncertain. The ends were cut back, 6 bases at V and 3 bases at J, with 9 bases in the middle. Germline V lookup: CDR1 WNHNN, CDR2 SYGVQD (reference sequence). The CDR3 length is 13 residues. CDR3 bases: TGCGCCAGCAGCGCCGACGGCTACAATGAGCAGTTCTTC. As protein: CASSADGYNEQFF.

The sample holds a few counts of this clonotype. CDR3 nucleotide sequence: TGTGCCAGCAGTTTATTACAGGGCAGCACAGATACGCAGTATTTT. It translates to CASSLLQGSTDTQYF. This rearrangement joins TRBV12-3 or TRBV12-4 to TRBJ2-3; TRBD1 is a possible D gene (6 bases). The CDR3 sequence is 15 residues long. V was shortened by 2 bases and J by 0 bases, with 9 bases between the two germline ends.

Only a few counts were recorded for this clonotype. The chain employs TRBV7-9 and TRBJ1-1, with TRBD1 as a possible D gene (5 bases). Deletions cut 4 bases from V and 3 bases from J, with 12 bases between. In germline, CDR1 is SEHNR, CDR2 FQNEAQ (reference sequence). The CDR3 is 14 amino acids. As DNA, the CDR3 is TGTGCCAGCAGCTCGCCGTTAGGGGACACTGAAGCTTTCTTT. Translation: CASSSPLGDTEAFF.

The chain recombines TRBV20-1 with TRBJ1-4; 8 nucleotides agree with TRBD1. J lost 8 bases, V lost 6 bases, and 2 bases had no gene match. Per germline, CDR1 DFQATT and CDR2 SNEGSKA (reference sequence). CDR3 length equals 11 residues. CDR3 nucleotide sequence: TGCAGTGCGACAGGGGCGGAAAAACTGTTTTTT. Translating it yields CSATGAEKLFF.

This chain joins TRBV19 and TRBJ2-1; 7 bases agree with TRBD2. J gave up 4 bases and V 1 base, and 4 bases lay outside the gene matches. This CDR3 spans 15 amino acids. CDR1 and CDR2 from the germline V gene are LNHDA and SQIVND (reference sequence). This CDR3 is CASSIAGTTYNEQFF. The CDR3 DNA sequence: TGTGCCAGTAGTATAGCAGGGACTACGTACAATGAGCAGTTCTTC.

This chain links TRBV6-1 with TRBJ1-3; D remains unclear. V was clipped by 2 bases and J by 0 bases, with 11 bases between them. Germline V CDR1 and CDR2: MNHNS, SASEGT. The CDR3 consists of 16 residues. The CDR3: CASSEHHGSSGNTIYF. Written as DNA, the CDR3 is TGTGCCAGCAGTGAACATCATGGCAGCTCTGGAAACACCATATATTTT.

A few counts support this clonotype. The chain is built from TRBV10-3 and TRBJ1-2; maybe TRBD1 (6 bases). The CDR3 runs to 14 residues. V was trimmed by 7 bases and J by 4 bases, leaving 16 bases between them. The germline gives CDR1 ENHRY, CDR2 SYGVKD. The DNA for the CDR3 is TGTGCCATCACCGAAGGACAGACGATCTATGGCTACACCTTC. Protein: CAITEGQTIYGYTF.

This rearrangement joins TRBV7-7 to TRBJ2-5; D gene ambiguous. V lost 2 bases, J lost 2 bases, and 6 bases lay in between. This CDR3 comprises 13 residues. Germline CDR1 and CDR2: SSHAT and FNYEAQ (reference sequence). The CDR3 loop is CASSLILQETQYF. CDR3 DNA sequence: TGTGCCAGCAGCTTAATCCTACAAGAGACCCAGTACTTC.

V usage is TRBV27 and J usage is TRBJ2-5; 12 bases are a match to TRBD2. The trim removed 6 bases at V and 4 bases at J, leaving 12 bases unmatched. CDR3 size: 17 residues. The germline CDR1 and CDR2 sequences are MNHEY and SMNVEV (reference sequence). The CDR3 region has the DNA TGTGCCAGCAGGGCCCGGACTAGCGGGATGGAGGGAGAGACCCAGTACTTC. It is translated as CASRARTSGMEGETQYF.

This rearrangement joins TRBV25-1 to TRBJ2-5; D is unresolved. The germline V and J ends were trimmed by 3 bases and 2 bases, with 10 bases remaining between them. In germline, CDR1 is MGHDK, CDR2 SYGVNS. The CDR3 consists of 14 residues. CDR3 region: CASSDAVIQETQYF. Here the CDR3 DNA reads TGTGCCAGCAGTGACGCAGTTATACAAGAGACCCAGTACTTC.

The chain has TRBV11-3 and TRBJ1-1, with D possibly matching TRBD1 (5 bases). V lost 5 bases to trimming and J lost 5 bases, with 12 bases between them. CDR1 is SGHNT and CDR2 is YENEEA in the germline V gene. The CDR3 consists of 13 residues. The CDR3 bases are TGTGCCAGCAGCAGGATCCGGGGGACTGAAGCTTTCTTT. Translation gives CASSRIRGTEAFF.

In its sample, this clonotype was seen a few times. The CDR3 protein is CASSLSGPSIYGYTF. CDR3 in DNA: TGTGCCAGCAGTTTATCCGGTCCGTCGATCTATGGCTACACCTTC. The V and J genes are TRBV27 and TRBJ1-2; the D is unclear. The V end lost 0 bases, the J end lost 4 bases, and 12 bases lay between the germline ends. The CDR3 loop spans 15 amino acids. CDR1 is MNHEY, CDR2 SMNVEV, per germline (reference sequence).